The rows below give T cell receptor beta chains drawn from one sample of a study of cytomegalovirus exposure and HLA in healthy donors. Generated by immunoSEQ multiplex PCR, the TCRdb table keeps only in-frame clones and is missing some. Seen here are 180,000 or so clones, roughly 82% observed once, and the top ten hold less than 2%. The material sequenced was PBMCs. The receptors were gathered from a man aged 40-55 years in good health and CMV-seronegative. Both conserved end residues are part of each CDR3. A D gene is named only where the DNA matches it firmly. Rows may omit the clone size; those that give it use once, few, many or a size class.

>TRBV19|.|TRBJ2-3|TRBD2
TGTGCCAGTAGTATCCCTGGACTAGCGGCGACAGATACGCAGTATTTT
CASSIPGLAATDTQYF
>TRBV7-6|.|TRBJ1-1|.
TGTGCCAGCAGCTTAGGTCGGGGGGGCACTGAAGCTTTCTTT
CASSLGRGGTEAFF
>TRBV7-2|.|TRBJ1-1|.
TGTGCCAGCAGCTTACCTACTTCTGAAGCTTTCTTT
CASSLPTSEAFF
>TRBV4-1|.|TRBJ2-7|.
TGCGCCAGCAGCCCCGGGACTCAAGGCTACGAGCAGTACTTC
CASSPGTQGYEQYF
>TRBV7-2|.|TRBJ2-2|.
TGTGCCAGCAGAGCCGGGGGGCGGTGGACCGGGGAGCTGTTTTTT
CASRAGGRWTGELFF
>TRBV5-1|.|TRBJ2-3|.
TGCGCCAGCAGCTCCCAGGGAACAGATACGCAGTATTTT
CASSSQGTDTQYF
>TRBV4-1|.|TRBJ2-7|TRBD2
TGCGCCAGCAGCCCTTCGGGTAGCGGGGTCTACGAGCAGTACTTC
CASSPSGSGVYEQYF
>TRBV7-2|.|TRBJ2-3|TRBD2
TGTGCCAGCAGCTTTCAAGCGGGACTTAGCGGGGATACGCAGTATTTT
CASSFQAGLSGDTQYF
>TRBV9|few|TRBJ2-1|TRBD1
TGTGCCAGCAGCGTTACGGGACAGCACAATGAGCAGTTCTTC
CASSVTGQHNEQFF
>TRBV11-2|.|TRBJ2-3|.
TGTGCCAGCAGCTCCTCCCAGGTGACGGCGCAGTATTTT
CASSSSQVTAQYF
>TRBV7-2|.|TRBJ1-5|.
TGTGCCAGCAGCTCGTCCGCACAGTTCAATCAGCCCCAGCATTTT
CASSSSAQFNQPQHF
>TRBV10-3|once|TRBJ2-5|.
TGTGCCATCAACCCCGGGAGCGGCGAGACCCAGTACTTC
CAINPGSGETQYF
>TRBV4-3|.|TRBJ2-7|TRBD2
TGCGCCAGCAGCCAAGAACTCGGACTAGTCTACGAGCAGTACTTC
CASSQELGLVYEQYF
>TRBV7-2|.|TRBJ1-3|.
TGTGCCAGCAGTTCATTCGGGGGACTTGGAAACACCATATATTTT
CASSSFGGLGNTIYF
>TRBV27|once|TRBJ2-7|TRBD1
TGTGCCAGCAGTTTCGACAGGGGCTACGAGCAGTACTTC
CASSFDRGYEQYF
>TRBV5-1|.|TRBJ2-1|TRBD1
TGCGCCAGCAGCTTGGCCGCCGGGACAGGGGGCCTCAATGAGCAGTTCTTC
CASSLAAGTGGLNEQFF
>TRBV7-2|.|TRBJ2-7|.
TGTGCCAGCAGCCCAGGGATGGGGCCTTCCTACGAGCAGTACTTC
CASSPGMGPSYEQYF
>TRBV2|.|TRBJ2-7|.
TGTGCCAGCACCCTAACCTACGAGCAGTACTTC
CASTLTYEQYF
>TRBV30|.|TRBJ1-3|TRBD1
TGTGCCTGGAGTCCACTAGGGGACAGGGTAGAGAGCTCTGGAAACACCATATATTTT
CAWSPLGDRVESSGNTIYF
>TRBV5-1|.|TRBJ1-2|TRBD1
TGCGCCAGCAGCCACGACAGGGCCTATGGCTACACCTTC
CASSHDRAYGYTF
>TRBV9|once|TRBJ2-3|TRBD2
TGTGCCAGCAGCGCAGCGATTAGCGGGGGGAACACAGATACGCAGTATTTT
CASSAAISGGNTDTQYF
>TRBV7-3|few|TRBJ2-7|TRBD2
TGTGCCAGCAGTGACCGAGCGGGGACTAGAAATTTTTACGAGCAGTACTTC
CASSDRAGTRNFYEQYF
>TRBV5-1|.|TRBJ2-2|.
TGCGCCAGCGCGGGACAGACTAACACCGGGGAGCTGTTTTTT
CASAGQTNTGELFF
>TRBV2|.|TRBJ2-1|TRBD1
TGTGCCAGCAGTGATCTCCAGGGGGCGCTGGGTGAGCAGTTCTTC
CASSDLQGALGEQFF
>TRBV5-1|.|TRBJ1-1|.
TGCGCCAGCAGCGGGTGGGTGACAGGCCCTGAAACTGAAGCTTTCTTT
CASSGWVTGPETEAFF
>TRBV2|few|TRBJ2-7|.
TGTGCCAGCAGTGCGGCAGGGCTCTCTACTCCGGTCGAGCAGTACTTC
CASSAAGLSTPVEQYF
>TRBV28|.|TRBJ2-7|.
TGTGCCAGCACTTCATCCCGTCCAGGAACCTACGAGCAGTACTTC
CASTSSRPGTYEQYF
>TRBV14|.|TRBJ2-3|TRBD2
TGTGCCAGCAGCCAAGATGGGACTAGGAGAGATACGCAGTATTTT
CASSQDGTRRDTQYF
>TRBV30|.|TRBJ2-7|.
TGTGCCTGGAGTGTGTTCGGGGGGCGGAGGGTGGACGAGCAGTACTTC
CAWSVFGGRRVDEQYF
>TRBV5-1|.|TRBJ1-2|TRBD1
TGCGCCAGCAGCCCGGGACAGGGGGCCTATGGCTACACCTTC
CASSPGQGAYGYTF
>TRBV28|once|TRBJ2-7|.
TGTGCCAGCACCCCTAGCTACGGGAGCTCCTACGAGCAGTACTTC
CASTPSYGSSYEQYF
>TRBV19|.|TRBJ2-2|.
TGTGCCAGTAGTGGCGCGGGCGGGTTGAACACCGGGGAGCTGTTTTTT
CASSGAGGLNTGELFF
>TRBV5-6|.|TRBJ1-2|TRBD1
TGTGCCAGCAGCGGACAGGGGGCTGCCTATGGCTACACCTTC
CASSGQGAAYGYTF
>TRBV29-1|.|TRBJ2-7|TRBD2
TGCAGCGTTGATGGACTAGCGGATTACTACGAGCAGTACTTC
CSVDGLADYYEQYF
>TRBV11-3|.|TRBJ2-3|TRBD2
TGTGCCAGCAGCCATCGGACTAGCGGGAGTTCAGATACGCAGTATTTT
CASSHRTSGSSDTQYF
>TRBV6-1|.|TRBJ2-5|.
TGTGCCAGCAGTGCAAAAGAGACTCAGTACTTC
CASSAKETQYF
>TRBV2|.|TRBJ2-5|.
TGTGCCAGCAGTGAAGGGACAAGGGGTAGGGAACAGTACTTC
CASSEGTRGREQYF
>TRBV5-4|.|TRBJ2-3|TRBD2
TGTGCCAGCAGCCGGGGACTAGCGGGAGATACGCAGTATTTT
CASSRGLAGDTQYF
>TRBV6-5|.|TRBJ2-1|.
TGTGCCAGCAGTTCCCCCAACCGGGTATCAGTGAATGAGCAGTTCTTC
CASSSPNRVSVNEQFF
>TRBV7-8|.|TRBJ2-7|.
TGTGCCAGCAGCTTATTGCGCGGGGCCGAGCAGTACTTC
CASSLLRGAEQYF
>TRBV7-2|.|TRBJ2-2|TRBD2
TGTGCCAGCAGCGTAACTAGCGGGGGCCGCACCGGGGAGCTGTTTTTT
CASSVTSGGRTGELFF